Detailed here is one T cell receptor beta chain. Germline V gene data show CDR1 as MNHEY and CDR2 as SMNVEV (reference sequence). Trimming pared 6 bases from V and 8 bases from J, leaving 4 bases between. This CDR3 has 9 amino acids. The entry originates in a study of technical replicates of blood from a few donors. Profiled with immunoSEQ multiplex PCR; TCRdb holds only in-frame clones, not every one. Of about 100,000 clones listed, 95% were seen once; the top ten hold around 0.22%. The genes are TRBV27 and TRBJ1-1; no clear D gene. The clonotype was recovered from a human donor in good health. Sequencing used T cells isolated from PBMCs. The CDR3 sequence is CASSREAFF. The CDR3, as DNA: TGTGCCAGCAGCAGGGAAGCTTTCTTT.